The 5 T cell receptor beta chains in this list originate from one sample, sequenced in a study of blood T cell repertoires in COVID-19. This table comes from immunoSEQ multiplex PCR, and its TCRdb copy is limited to in-frame clones, with some not included. The sample lists 150,000 to 200,000 clones, about 91% occurring once. The sequenced material came from peripheral blood. These TCRs come from a woman aged 60-75 years who had recovered from COVID-19.

The rearrangement links TRBV7-9 to TRBJ2-5; a weak D match, TRBD2 (6 bases). Germline CDR1 SEHNR, CDR2 FQNEAQ (reference sequence). V gave up 2 bases and J gave up 3 bases, with 7 bases separating them. The CDR3 loop spans 13 amino acids. The CDR3 is CASSLSGEETQYF. The CDR3 DNA follows: TGTGCCAGCAGCTTATCGGGGGAAGAGACCCAGTACTTC.

The chain uses TRBV14 and TRBJ2-4; 10 nucleotides line up with TRBD1. Per germline, CDR1 SGHDN and CDR2 FVKESK. The V gene end was trimmed by 1 base and the J gene end by 10 bases; junction bases not matched to a gene: 7. CDR3 length: 15 residues. This CDR3 is CASSQGQGAHYIQYF. DNA of the CDR3: TGTGCCAGCAGCCAAGGACAGGGGGCGCATTATATTCAGTACTTC.

This chain uses TRBV3-1 (or the pseudogene TRBV3-2) with TRBJ2-7; 10 bases match TRBD1. The V and J ends lost 3 bases and 9 bases, in that order; junction bases with no gene match: 11. The germline CDR1 and CDR2 sequences are LGHDT and YNNKEL (reference sequence). This CDR3 is 15 amino acids long. CDR3 protein: CASSHSPDRGRGQYF. CDR3 sequence (DNA): TGTGCCAGCAGCCATTCCCCGGACAGGGGGAGGGGGCAGTACTTC.

The chain carries TRBV5-4 and TRBJ2-7; D is undetermined. This CDR3 is 13 amino acids long. Germline V gene sequence: CDR1 SGHNT, CDR2 YYREEE (reference sequence). With 0 bases removed from V and 7 bases from J, the gap between germline ends came to 11 bases. CDR3 amino acids: CASSLDAAREQYF. The DNA of the CDR3 is TGTGCCAGCAGCTTGGATGCGGCCCGAGAGCAGTACTTC.

This sequence joins TRBV15 and TRBJ2-7, with 8 bases matching TRBD1. Trimming cost V 5 bases and J 12 bases; bases outside gene matches: 15. This CDR3 has 14 amino acids. In germline, CDR1 is LNHNV, CDR2 YYDKDF (reference sequence). As DNA, the CDR3 is TGTGCCACCAGCGGAGGATCCGGGACAGGCCGGCGGTACTTC. It specifies CATSGGSGTGRRYF.